The present TCR beta chain was sequenced within a study of OX40 agonist ivuxolimab in advanced cancers. Using immunoSEQ multiplex PCR, the repertoire was profiled, and TCRdb retains in-frame clones only, with some absent. Of about 62,000 clones listed, roughly 78% were seen once; the top ten hold about a tenth. The CDR3 totals 14 residues. Germline V gene sequence: CDR1 SNHLY, CDR2 FYNNEI. Losses at the gene ends were 6 bases for V and 5 bases for J; bases not matched to a gene: 7. This TCR came from an adult with an advanced solid tumor such as melanoma, head and neck, liver or kidney cancer. Specimen: CD4+ or CD8+ T cells sorted from blood, collected in a trial of the OX40 agonist ivuxolimab. J is TRBJ2-7 and V is TRBV2; TRBD1 matches 10 bases. The CDR3 DNA reads TGTGCCAGCAGATGGACAGGGGGAGGTAACGAGCAGTACTTC. Translation gives CASRWTGGGNEQYF.